The 15 T cell receptor beta chains reported below all come from one sample, sequenced in a study of type 1 and type 2 diabetes patients. The PCR template was genomic DNA. The TCR beta CDR3 region was amplified using 30 forward and 13 reverse primers. TCRdb used MiXCR to reprocess the multiplex PCR reads, holding one entry per CDR3 protein. The sample has about 290,000 distinct CDR3 sequences; approximately 45% are singletons. Sequencing used peripheral blood mononuclear cells (PBMCs). The origin of the receptors is a man aged 18-30 years with type 2 diabetes.

The chain employs TRBV5-6 and TRBJ2-7, with D possibly TRBD1 on 6 matching bases. The CDR3 is 12 residues long. From germline, CDR1 is SGHDT and CDR2 YYEEEE. The V gene lost 2 bases and the J gene lost 5 bases, with 8 bases spanning the gap. CDR3 protein: CASSFYRDEQYF. The CDR3 DNA is TGTGCCAGCAGCTTCTACAGGGACGAGCAGTACTTC.

The chain combines TRBV29-1 with TRBJ2-7, with a possible D match to TRBD2 (6 bases). CDR3 size: 11 residues. Trimming cost V 4 bases and J 7 bases, with 11 bases left between them. The germline CDR1 and CDR2 sequences are SQVTM and ANQGSEA. The CDR3 DNA follows: TGCAGCGTTGGGGAGGTTGGGGAGCAGTACTTC. Its protein product is CSVGEVGEQYF.

Only one count was recorded for this clonotype. This chain uses TRBV7-9 with TRBJ1-1; D remains unclear. There are 13 residues in the CDR3. Trimming shortened V by 3 bases and J by 6 bases, and 11 bases separated the two germline ends. Germline V CDR1 and CDR2: SEHNR, FQNEAQ (reference sequence). CDR3 nucleotides: TGTGCCAGCAGCTTCGTCACGGCAGCTGAAGCTTTCTTT. Its translation is CASSFVTAAEAFF.

This clonotype occurred a few times. The chain has TRBV20-1 and TRBJ2-1; 10 positions match TRBD2. This CDR3 comprises 15 residues. Germline lookup yields CDR1 DFQATT and CDR2 SNEGSKA (reference sequence). V dropped 6 bases and J dropped 8; count of bases not matched to a gene: 13. CDR3 bases: TGCAGTGCCCATAAGCCTAGCGGGAGTGTTTATGAGCAGTTCTTC. It translates to CSAHKPSGSVYEQFF.

The chain uses TRBV6-1 and TRBJ2-7, with D perhaps given as TRBD1 or TRBD2 (5 bases each). Trimming took off 5 bases at V and 0 bases at J, with 14 bases between the two ends. The germline gives CDR1 MNHNS, CDR2 SASEGT. The CDR3 covers 15 residues. CDR3 sequence: CASSSWGRSSYEQYF. CDR3 bases: TGTGCCAGCAGTTCCTGGGGACGGAGCTCCTACGAGCAGTACTTC.

This clonotype was recorded many times. The genes are TRBV29-1 and TRBJ1-1; no clear D. V lost 5 bases, J lost 11 bases, and 18 bases lay in between. CDR1 is SQVTM, CDR2 ANQGSEA, per germline. CDR3 length: 12 amino acids. CDR3 sequence reads: CSVQDGGPFAFF. CDR3 nucleotides: TGCAGCGTTCAGGACGGAGGGCCCTTCGCTTTCTTT.

This rearrangement joins TRBV7-8 to TRBJ2-3; 9 bases align to TRBD2. V was clipped by 0 bases and J by 0 bases; unmatched bases: 13. The germline V gene has CDR1 SGHVS and CDR2 FQNEAQ. The CDR3 has 20 amino acids. CDR3 region: CASSLASRPLAGSSTDTQYF. The CDR3 nucleotides read TGTGCCAGCAGCTTAGCTTCCCGACCGCTAGCGGGAAGTAGCACAGATACGCAGTATTTT.

This chain links TRBV18 with TRBJ2-1; D may be TRBD2 (7 bases). Germline V lookup: CDR1 KGHSH, CDR2 LQKENI. CDR3 length equals 16 residues. Trimming pared 6 bases from V and 4 bases from J, leaving 19 bases between. CDR3 loop: CASSKGGPDIYNEQFF. The CDR3 DNA follows: TGTGCCAGCTCTAAGGGGGGGCCCGATATTTACAATGAGCAGTTCTTC. Complete variable domain (other parts from reference TRBV18 and TRBJ2-1): NAGVMQNPRHLVRRRGQEARLRCSPMKGHSHVYWYRQLPEEGLKFMVYLQKENIIDESGMPKERFSAEFPKEGPSILRIQQVVRGDSAAYFCASSKGGPDIYNEQFFGPGTRLTVL.

The V call is TRBV19, the J call TRBJ2-3; tentative D call: TRBD2 (5 bases). Trimming shortened V by 7 bases and J by 2 bases, and 13 bases separated the two germline ends. The CDR3 has 14 residues. Germline V gene data show CDR1 as LNHDA and CDR2 as SQIVND (reference sequence). The CDR3 nucleotides read TGTGCCAGTACCACCGGGGTTAACACAGATACGCAGTATTTT. Translating it yields CASTTGVNTDTQYF.

As regards this clonotype: Being one base from a much bigger clone, this may be a read error. This sequence joins TRBV30 and TRBJ1-1; D gene ambiguous. Germline V gives CDR1 GTSNPN, CDR2 SVGIG (reference sequence). This CDR3 region has 12 residues. The V end lost 2 bases, the J end lost 11 bases, and 15 bases lay between the germline ends. In nucleotides, the CDR3 is TGTGCCTGGAGTAACGAAAGGGCGAGGGCTTTCTTT. Amino acid sequence: CAWSNERARAFF.

The chain is built from TRBV30 and TRBJ2-2; no definite D call. Germline CDR1 and CDR2: GTSNPN and SVGIG (reference sequence). The CDR3 runs to 17 residues. Trimming shortened V by 2 bases and J by 5 bases, and 21 bases separated the two germline ends. This CDR3 is CAWSPLSGGGKTGELFF. CDR3 nucleotides: TGTGCCTGGAGTCCCCTCTCGGGCGGCGGCAAGACCGGGGAGCTGTTTTTT.

This clonotype showed up just a few times. This sequence joins TRBV24-1 and TRBJ2-3; possibly TRBD2 for D (6 bases). The CDR3 totals 17 residues. The V and J ends lost 3 bases and 2 bases respectively, with 17 bases between them. CDR1 KGHDR and CDR2 SFDVKD come from the germline V gene. CDR3 bases: TGTGCCACCAGTGATCTGGGCGGGGACCTCATCACAGATACGCAGTATTTT. Translated, it gives CATSDLGGDLITDTQYF.

The gene calls are TRBV19 and TRBJ1-1; the D is unclear. V lost 4 bases and J 0 bases, leaving 12 bases between the germline ends. CDR1 and CDR2 from the germline V gene are LNHDA and SQIVND (reference sequence). The CDR3 has 15 amino acids. The CDR3 region is CASSTAYQMNTEAFF. As DNA, the CDR3 is TGTGCCAGTAGTACCGCCTACCAGATGAACACTGAAGCTTTCTTT. The entire variable domain, with the rest obtained from reference TRBV19 and TRBJ1-1, is as follows: DGGITQSPKYLFRKEGQNVTLSCEQNLNHDAMYWYRQDPGQGLRLIYYSQIVNDFQKGDIAEGYSVSREKKESFPLTVTSAQKNPTAFYLCASSTAYQMNTEAFFGQGTRLTVV.

The rearrangement links TRBV6-6 to TRBJ2-7; possible D gene TRBD2, 7 bases. Trimming left V 5 bases short and J 5 bases short, with 16 bases between. CDR1 is MNHNY, CDR2 SVGAGI, per germline (reference sequence). This CDR3 is 14 amino acids long. Written as DNA, the CDR3 is TGTGCCAGCAGTACCCAGAGGGGGGGAGACGAGCAGTACTTC. Its translation: CASSTQRGGDEQYF.

This clonotype was seen a handful of times. The chain links TRBV7-8 to TRBJ1-2, with D maybe TRBD1 (6 bases). Germline CDR1 is SGHVS and CDR2 is FQNEAQ. V dropped 4 bases and J dropped 0 bases, with 15 bases sitting between them. The CDR3 extends over 16 amino acids. In DNA, the CDR3 is TGTGCCAGCAGCTCAGTACAGGGCCAAGCTAACTATGGCTACACCTTC. Its protein is CASSSVQGQANYGYTF.